This T cell receptor beta chain emerged from a study of T cell changes during pregnancy in multiple sclerosis. TCRdb's table, derived via immunoSEQ multiplex PCR, lists solely in-frame clones and lacks some. The profile shows approximately 40,000 clones, approximately 92% of them singletons. A single count supports this clone. The V end was cut by 5 bases, the J end by 3 bases, with 11 bases between. The CDR3 contains 13 residues. CDR1 is MNHEY, CDR2 SMNVEV, per germline (reference sequence). The rearrangement links TRBV27 to TRBJ2-7, with D possibly matching TRBD1 (7 bases). The sequence derives from a female donor with multiple sclerosis, enrolled in a pregnancy study. Sequenced material: peripheral blood. The CDR3 loop is CASSAGQLYEQYF. The CDR3 DNA sequence: TGTGCCAGCAGTGCGGGACAGCTCTACGAGCAGTACTTC.